The sequence of this TCR beta chain was determined in a study of T-cell reconstitution after alpha-beta-depleted transplantation in children. Library preparation (for TCRbeta) was performed with unique molecular identifiers. TCRdb fed the PCR reads into MiXCR, producing one record per CDR3 protein. This sample has 230,000 or so distinct CDR3 sequences, with 9.7% found just once. This clonotype was seen many times. The germline gives CDR1 MDHEN, CDR2 SYDVKM. The V end lost 2 bases, the J end lost 4 bases, and 17 bases lay between the germline ends. The CDR3 is 16 amino acids. The V gene is TRBV28, the J gene TRBJ1-2; D gene unclear. This TCR was sampled from a human donor who donated a stem cell graft to a child with SCID. This material consisted of PBMCs from the stem cell graft donor, taken from the stem cell graft. The DNA for the CDR3 is TGTGCCAGCAGTTTAACCGTGTCGGCCCAGACCTATGGCTACACCTTC. This encodes CASSLTVSAQTYGYTF.